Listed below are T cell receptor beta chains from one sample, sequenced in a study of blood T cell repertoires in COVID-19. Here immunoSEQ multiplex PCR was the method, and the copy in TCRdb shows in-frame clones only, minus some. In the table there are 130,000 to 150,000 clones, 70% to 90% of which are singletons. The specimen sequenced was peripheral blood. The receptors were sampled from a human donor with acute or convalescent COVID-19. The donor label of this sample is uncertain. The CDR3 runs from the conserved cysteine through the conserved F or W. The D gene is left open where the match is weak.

CASSTPALAGVDNEQFF,TRBD2,TRBV19
CASSLDRGNEQFF,TRBD1,TRBV18
CASSIFGRASYNEQFF,TRBD2,TRBV19
CATSDLTKTGQGSYTGELFF,TRBD1,TRBV24-1
CASSPPDRGRQFF,TRBD1,TRBV18
CASSRRLLPRGNTEAFF,NA,TRBV6-2/TRBV6-3
CASSSPGNTEAFF,NA,TRBV12-3/TRBV12-4
CASSLDIGGANVLTF,NA,TRBV7-9
CAISESREGWEKLFF,NA,TRBV10-3
CASSLDPGQPYEQYF,TRBD1,TRBV4-3
CASSPSGGPQETQYF,NA,TRBV4-3
CASSLGGTGKNIQYF,TRBD1,TRBV6-2/TRBV6-3
CASSEPKNIQYF,NA,TRBV5-1
CASSPVAGYTDTQYF,NA,TRBV3-1/TRBV3-2